This T cell receptor beta chain was documented in a study of shared clonotypes between healthy human individuals. Notes on the study in general: In a few donors, 4.5% to 5.5% of naive CD4 clonotypes appeared in common. Investigators collected only blood, and repertoires in tissues likely differ. Investigators expected sequencing depth to affect clonotype sharing among donors.

As regards this clone: The antigen is undetermined.

Trimming removed 7 bases at V and 3 bases at J, with 12 bases between. Germline CDR1 MDHEN, CDR2 SYDVKM. CDR3 length equals 13 residues. Only Caucasian adults living in Nashville, Tennessee made up the donor group. This table comes from immunoSEQ multiplex PCR, and its TCRdb copy is limited to in-frame clones, with some not included. The repertoire holds 900,000 to 1,200,000 clones, with 75% to 85% as singletons. Sequences were obtained from memory CD4+ T cells from PBMCs. Subset reported: CD45RA-negative fraction. V gene TRBV28 combines with J gene TRBJ1-2; a weak D match, TRBD1 (5 bases). This receptor was identified in a man aged 18 to 29 in good health. Some clones in this sample may be carry-over from other donors' samples. CDR3 bases: TGTGCCAGCACTAATGACAGATACTATGGCTACACCTTC. It encodes CASTNDRYYGYTF.